This T cell receptor beta chain was captured in a study of CD8 T cells in Susac syndrome. The study sequenced TCR beta in blood CD8+ and CD4+ T cells. An input of about 0.45 to 1 ug of RNA was subjected to reverse transcription using random hexamers. Each CDR3 protein gets one entry after TCRdb re-called the immunoSEQ multiplex PCR reads with MiXCR. The sample carries some 80,000 distinct CDR3 sequences, 94% recorded once. The CDR3 is made up of 16 amino acids. V lost 4 bases and J lost 5, with 19 bases in between. Looked up from germline, CDR1 is KGHDR and CDR2 is SFDVKD. The count of this clonotype is one.

This chain connects TRBV24-1 to TRBJ2-5; the D call may be TRBD1 or TRBD2 (5 bases each). Sequencing was carried out using CD8+ T cells from PBMCs. This sequence originates from a human donor in good health. Here the CDR3 reads CATSEGGQGSGETQYF. The CDR3 coding sequence is TGTGCCACCAGTGAGGGCGGACAAGGTTCGGGGGAGACCCAGTACTTC.